These 19 T cell receptor beta chains were sequenced from one sample in a study of control samples from healthy donors and cancer patients. TCRdb keeps only in-frame clones here, not all; method: immunoSEQ multiplex PCR. The sample has fewer than 95,000 clones; around 85% are singletons. Material for sequencing was blood. The source is a man under 40 in good health.

The chain couples TRBV6-5 to TRBJ1-1; D remains ambiguous. This CDR3 comprises 11 residues. Germline V gives CDR1 MNHEY, CDR2 SVGAGI. The germline V and J ends were trimmed by 8 bases and 4 bases, with 8 bases remaining between them. The CDR3 DNA reads as TGTGCCAGCGGGGTTAGCACTGAAGCTTTCTTT. It translates to CASGVSTEAFF.

This clone was detected only a few times. The gene calls are TRBV18 and TRBJ1-6, with TRBD1 as a possible D gene (6 bases). Germline CDR1 KGHSH, CDR2 LQKENI. This CDR3 comprises 16 residues. V was cut by 2 bases and J by 10 bases, with 18 bases left in between. CDR3 sequence: CASSPSSGQGRSPLHF. As DNA, the CDR3 is TGTGCCAGCTCACCATCTTCCGGGCAGGGGAGGTCACCCCTCCACTTT.

This clone was seen a few times. The chain joins TRBV6-5 to TRBJ1-6; D gene ambiguous. From germline, CDR1 is MNHEY and CDR2 SVGAGI. The CDR3 runs 14 residues. Deletions cut 6 bases from V and 9 bases from J, with 15 bases between. The CDR3 coding sequence is TGTGCCAGCAGCCTCCAACAACGACCTTCACCCCTCCACTTT. It is translated as CASSLQQRPSPLHF.

The V gene is TRBV27, the J gene TRBJ2-1; 10 bases are a match to TRBD1. The CDR3 covers 14 residues. From germline, CDR1 is MNHEY and CDR2 SMNVEV (reference sequence). Unmatched junction bases numbered 6, after V lost 4 bases and J lost 9 bases. The CDR3 protein is CASSSGTGVSEQFF. The CDR3 coding sequence is TGTGCCAGCAGTTCTGGGACAGGGGTGAGTGAGCAGTTCTTC.

V gene TRBV9 combines with J gene TRBJ1-4, with D unclear. The CDR3 consists of 13 residues. The germline CDR1 and CDR2 sequences are SGDLS and YYNGEE. The V and J ends lost 2 bases and 6 bases respectively, with 8 bases between them. The CDR3 here is CASSVSGDEKLFF. CDR3 coding DNA: TGTGCCAGCAGCGTTTCGGGAGATGAAAAACTGTTTTTT.

This chain links TRBV23-1 with TRBJ2-2, with a possible D match to TRBD2 (5 bases). TRBV23-1 is sorted into the ORF group, with uncertain function. This CDR3 region has 14 residues. The germline V and J ends were trimmed by 3 bases and 4 bases, with 9 bases remaining between them. As DNA, the CDR3 is TGCGCCAGCAGTCACGGAGAGGGCACCGGGGAGCTGTTTTTT. It translates to CASSHGEGTGELFF.

As regards this clone: No conserved phenylalanine or tryptophan is present at the end of the CDR3, so a read error is the likely explanation. It is unclear where the CDR3 begins or ends on the DNA, so no DNA is shown, and the CDR3 is as TCRdb lists it. The J gene is TRBJ2-7, the V gene TRBV6-1; the table's D call, TRBD1, has no DNA check behind it. The CDR3 comprises 13 residues, both ends counted. CDR1 and CDR2 from the germline V gene are MNHNS and SASEGT. The CDR3 reads CASSESRFRGTDL.

The chain links TRBV7-2 to TRBJ2-2; maybe TRBD2 (5 bases). V lost 3 bases, J lost 1 base, and 6 bases lay in between. The CDR3 length is 14 residues. The germline V gene encodes CDR1 SGHTA and CDR2 FQGNSA. CDR3 nucleotide sequence: TGTGCCAGCAGCTTCAGCGGGAACACCGGGGAGCTGTTTTTT. This translates into CASSFSGNTGELFF.

This rearrangement joins TRBV3-1 (or the pseudogene TRBV3-2) to TRBJ2-3, with 10 positions matching TRBD1. Germline assignment: CDR1 LGHDT and CDR2 YNNKEL (reference sequence). The CDR3 covers 16 residues. Germline trimming cut 4 bases from V and 5 bases from J; bases unmatched to any gene: 9. CDR3 sequence (DNA): TGTGCCAGCAGCCTCAGACGACAGGGGGCAGGAGATACGCAGTATTTT. Encoded protein: CASSLRRQGAGDTQYF.

V and J are TRBV6-6 and TRBJ1-3; the match to TRBD1 covers 7 bases. This CDR3 contains 16 residues. CDR1 and CDR2 from the germline V gene are MNHNY and SVGAGI (reference sequence). Trimming took 0 bases from V and 2 from J; bases not matched to a gene: 4. CDR3 protein: CASSYSRQGTGNTIYF. Written as DNA, the CDR3 is TGTGCCAGCAGTTACTCCCGACAGGGAACTGGAAACACCATATATTTT.

This clone was seen a few times. The rearrangement links TRBV11-3 to TRBJ2-3; D is ambiguous. CDR3 length: 16 residues. Germline V gene lookup returns CDR1 SGHNT and CDR2 YENEEA. Trimming took off 5 bases at V and 0 bases at J, with 15 bases between the two ends. The CDR3 DNA is TGTGCCAGCAGCCCAGGCCGCGGTTCTAGCACAGATACGCAGTATTTT. Translated: CASSPGRGSSTDTQYF.

The chain is built from TRBV3-1 (or the pseudogene TRBV3-2) and TRBJ1-1, with D unresolved. Germline V gene lookup returns CDR1 LGHDT and CDR2 YNNKEL (reference sequence). There are 14 residues in the CDR3. V gave up 2 bases and J gave up 2 bases, with 9 bases separating them. Written as DNA, the CDR3 is TGTGCCAGCAGCCAAATGACTCATAACACTGAAGCTTTCTTT. The encoded protein is CASSQMTHNTEAFF.

The V and J genes are TRBV23-1 and TRBJ2-2; D not certain. TRBV23-1 is noted as an ORF with a role that remains uncertain. Between the trimmed V and J ends, which lost 4 bases and 2 bases, there was a span of 14 bases. There are 16 residues in the CDR3. CDR3 amino acids: CASSRRKVGNTGELFF. DNA for the CDR3: TGCGCCAGCAGTCGACGGAAGGTAGGAAACACCGGGGAGCTGTTTTTT.

CDR3 DNA sequence: TGTGCCAGCAGCTTGGTATCAGGGTCCGGCTATGGCTACACCTTC. Protein sequence: CASSLVSGSGYGYTF. The chain uses TRBV5-5 and TRBJ1-2; tentative D call: TRBD1 (5 bases). CDR1 SGHKS and CDR2 YYEKEE come from the germline V gene (reference sequence). This CDR3 has 15 residues. Deletions cut 0 bases from V and 4 bases from J, with 13 bases between.

The chain joins TRBV7-3 to TRBJ2-2, with TRBD1 matching 10 bases. This CDR3 has 14 residues. The J segment lost 5 bases and the V segment lost 3 bases, leaving 0 bases of the junction unmatched. In germline, CDR1 is SGHTA, CDR2 FQGTGA. The CDR3 loop is CASSLGQGTGELFF. CDR3 nucleotide sequence: TGTGCCAGCAGCTTGGGACAGGGGACCGGGGAGCTGTTTTTT.

This sequence joins TRBV5-6 and TRBJ2-2, with 7 bases fitting TRBD1. The ends lost 1 base at V and 2 bases at J; junction bases unmatched: 5. Germline CDR1 and CDR2: SGHDT and YYEEEE. The length of the CDR3 is 16 residues. The CDR3 reads CASSLRYRGNTGELFF. In DNA form, the CDR3 reads TGTGCCAGCAGCTTGCGGTACAGGGGAAACACCGGGGAGCTGTTTTTT.

The chain has TRBV19 and TRBJ1-1, with D possibly TRBD1 on 5 matching bases. V shed 4 bases and J shed 1 base, with 16 bases lying between them. The CDR3 covers 16 residues. Germline-derived CDR1 and CDR2 are LNHDA and SQIVND (reference sequence). CDR3 sequence: CASSRAGSLGNTEAFF. The DNA of the CDR3 is TGTGCCAGTAGTAGGGCAGGGTCGTTGGGGAACACTGAAGCTTTCTTT. The variable domain in full, with the rest retrieved from reference TRBV19 and TRBJ1-1, is DGGITQSPKYLFRKEGQNVTLSCEQNLNHDAMYWYRQDPGQGLRLIYYSQIVNDFQKGDIAEGYSVSREKKESFPLTVTSAQKNPTAFYLCASSRAGSLGNTEAFFGQGTRLTVV.

The chain is built from TRBV4-1 and TRBJ2-7; 10 positions match TRBD1. CDR1 and CDR2 from the germline V gene are MGHRA and YSYEKL. The CDR3 consists of 15 residues. J lost 4 bases, V lost 2 bases, and 5 bases had no gene match. For the CDR3, the DNA is TGCGCCAGCAGCCAAAGGGGGACAGGGGAATACGAGCAGTACTTC. Translating it yields CASSQRGTGEYEQYF.

V and J are TRBV6-6 and TRBJ2-7; 9 bases agree with TRBD1. CDR1 and CDR2 (germline): MNHNY, SVGAGI (reference sequence). CDR3 length: 16 amino acids. After removal of 7 bases from V and 7 bases from J, the junction contained 17 bases not matched to a gene. The CDR3 bases are TGTGCCAGCATTCCGGGACAGGGAAGAGGGGCTTGGGAGCAGTACTTC. Protein: CASIPGQGRGAWEQYF.